Each of the 25 T cell receptor beta chains below was sequenced from the same sample in a study. TCRdb recomputed calls from the 5' RACE reads with MiXCR, one row per CDR3 protein. The sample lists 8,000 or so distinct CDR3 sequences, around 40% occurring once. Sequences were obtained from tumor-infiltrating memory CD4+ T cells sorted from the breast tumor. As for subset: memory CD4+ T cells, CD4+CD45RO+CD25-. The source is a female donor with breast cancer.

This clonotype rates as medium-sized. The chain uses TRBV20-1 and TRBJ1-3, with D unresolved. The CDR3 extends over 13 amino acids. The germline gives CDR1 DFQATT, CDR2 SNEGSKA (reference sequence). V was trimmed by 1 base and J by 2 bases, leaving 6 bases between them. The CDR3 here is CSARGQAGNTIYF. The CDR3 DNA reads TGCAGTGCTAGAGGTCAGGCTGGAAACACCATATATTTT.

Worth noting for this clonotype: The junction departs from the called germline gene at one end, perhaps through a read error. This sequence joins TRBV19 and TRBJ2-2; 13 nucleotides agree with TRBD2. The CDR3 runs 14 residues. The germline CDR1 and CDR2 sequences are LNHDA and SQIVND (reference sequence). The CDR3 region is CAMGLAGSTGELLF. The DNA of the CDR3 is TGTGCCATGGGACTAGCGGGAAGCACCGGGGAGCTGCTTTTT.

This chain uses TRBV4-1 with TRBJ1-6, with a weak D call TRBD1 (5 bases). The CDR3 spans 18 residues. Germline CDR1 MGHRA, CDR2 YSYEKL. The V end lost 3 bases, the J end lost 9 bases, and 24 bases lay between the germline ends. CDR3 bases: TGCGCCAGCAGCCAGCCCGGGGGGATCCGGGGGTTCGTTTCACCCCTCCACTTT. This codes for CASSQPGGIRGFVSPLHF.

This clonotype has a handful of counts. The chain carries TRBV2 and TRBJ1-1, with D unresolved. V lost 3 bases, J lost 7 bases, and 3 bases lay in between. The length of the CDR3 is 10 residues. CDR1 and CDR2 from the germline V gene are SNHLY and FYNNEI. The CDR3 loop is CASSDREAFF. The DNA of the CDR3 is TGTGCCAGCAGTGACCGTGAAGCTTTCTTT.

This clonotype was counted ten times or more. V gene TRBV7-9 combines with J gene TRBJ2-2; 10 bases are a match to TRBD1. The CDR3 contains 17 residues. Germline values: CDR1 SEHNR, CDR2 FQNEAQ (reference sequence). The V and J ends lost 2 bases and 6 bases, in that order; junction bases with no gene match: 9. This CDR3 reads CASSLRGQGVTAGELFF. In nucleotides, the CDR3 is TGTGCCAGCAGCTTAAGAGGACAGGGGGTAACGGCCGGGGAGCTGTTTTTT.

The gene calls are TRBV6-2 or TRBV6-3 and TRBJ2-7, with D unclear. The V gene lost 6 bases and the J gene lost 4 bases, with 16 bases spanning the gap. The CDR3 totals 14 residues. Germline V CDR1 and CDR2: MNHEY, SVGEGT. Written as DNA, the CDR3 is TGTGCCAGCAGCGATAATAGGTACTCATACGAGCAGTACTTC. It yields the protein CASSDNRYSYEQYF.

This clonotype is labeled medium-sized. The gene calls are TRBV5-1 and TRBJ2-1; D remains ambiguous. From germline, CDR1 is SGHRS and CDR2 YFSETQ. Trimming left V 0 bases short and J 4 bases short, with 5 bases between. This CDR3 contains 13 residues. In DNA form, the CDR3 reads TGCGCCAGCAGCTTGGGCCAGTACAATGAGCAGTTCTTC. Translated, it gives CASSLGQYNEQFF.

In nucleotides, the CDR3 is TGCGCCAGCAGCCTGACTAGCGGGAGCCCCGGACTTTCATACGAGCAGTACTTC. Residues: CASSLTSGSPGLSYEQYF. The V call is TRBV5-1, the J call TRBJ2-7, with 12 bases matching TRBD2. The CDR3 totals 18 residues. Germline CDR1 reads SGHRS; CDR2 reads YFSETQ. V trimming: 4 bases; J trimming: 4 bases; junction bases outside the gene matches: 15.

The CDR3 loop reads CASSPSRDNYEQYF. The CDR3 DNA follows: TGTGCCAGCTCACCGTCTAGGGACAACTACGAGCAGTACTTC. V and J are TRBV18 and TRBJ2-7; D is perhaps TRBD1 (6 bases). The CDR3 extends over 14 amino acids. CDR1 is KGHSH and CDR2 is LQKENI in the germline V gene. The ends were cut back, 3 bases at V and 3 bases at J, with 12 bases in the middle.

This clonotype is termed large. The chain couples TRBV5-5 to TRBJ2-5; D is undetermined. CDR1 is SGHKS and CDR2 is YYEKEE in the germline V gene (reference sequence). Trimming removed 1 base from V and 0 bases from J, with 4 bases in between. The CDR3 is 13 amino acids. CDR3 protein: CASSLPYQETQYF. The CDR3 DNA is TGTGCCAGCAGCTTGCCGTACCAAGAGACCCAGTACTTC.

By frequency in the sample, this clonotype is medium-sized (0.01 to 0.1%). The chain couples TRBV9 to TRBJ1-6; 9 nucleotides agree with TRBD1. Germline assignment: CDR1 SGDLS and CDR2 YYNGEE. There are 16 residues in the CDR3. V shed 4 bases, J shed 7 bases, and the junction held 9 bases outside the gene matches. CDR3 nucleotides: TGTGCCAGCAGCCTCAACCCGGGACAGGGAAATTCACCCCTCCACTTT. Protein: CASSLNPGQGNSPLHF.

As regards this clonotype: Since a much larger clone is just one base distant, this may be a read error. The chain combines TRBV7-9 with TRBJ2-1, with 12 bases fitting TRBD2. There are 18 residues in the CDR3. CDR1 and CDR2 (germline): SEHNR, FQNEAQ (reference sequence). The CDR3 protein is CASSLPRRLAGEYTEQFF. The CDR3 coding sequence is TGTGCCAGCAGCTTACCCCGACGACTAGCGGGGGAGTACACTGAGCAGTTCTTC.

This clonotype is judged medium-sized. V is TRBV7-8 and J is TRBJ1-5, with D unclear. Germline V CDR1 and CDR2: SGHVS, FQNEAQ. Trimming removed 6 bases from V and 5 bases from J, with 11 bases in between. The CDR3 runs to 13 residues. CDR3 sequence: CASSTQRDQPQHF. The CDR3 DNA reads TGTGCCAGCAGTACCCAACGGGATCAGCCCCAGCATTTT.

As to this clonotype: A read error may account for a junction end that differs from germline. J is TRBJ1-5 and V is TRBV9; D gene uncertain. CDR3 length: 15 amino acids. Germline V lookup: CDR1 SGDLS, CDR2 YYNGEE. The CDR3 loop is CASSTGPYSSQPQHF. The CDR3 DNA is TGTGCCAGCAGCACCGGGCCTTATAGCAGTCAGCCTCAGCATTTT.

This clonotype was observed once. CDR3 loop: CASSQDGGADTQYF. The DNA of the CDR3 is TGTGCCAGCAGCCAAGATGGCGGAGCAGATACGCAGTATTTT. The chain employs TRBV4-2 and TRBJ2-3, with no clear D. CDR1 and CDR2 from the germline V gene are LGHNA and YNFKEQ. The V end was cut by 0 bases, the J end by 4 bases, with 8 bases between. The length of the CDR3 is 14 residues.

This clonotype has at least ten counts. The rearrangement joins TRBV4-1 to TRBJ2-5; 13 bases line up with TRBD2. This CDR3 contains 17 residues. CDR1 is MGHRA, CDR2 YSYEKL, per germline. Trimming took 0 bases from V and 5 from J; bases not matched to a gene: 6. CDR3 residues: CASSQETSGRRRETQYF. The DNA of the CDR3 is TGCGCCAGCAGCCAAGAGACTAGCGGGAGGAGGAGGGAGACCCAGTACTTC.

This clonotype was seen a few times. This may be a read error, as it is one base from a much larger clone. The chain couples TRBV7-2 to TRBJ1-5, with D tentatively TRBD1 (5 bases). The DNA matches TRBJ2-3 better at its end, which makes the J call doubtful. Germline-derived CDR1 and CDR2 are SGHTA and FQGNSA. This CDR3 is 13 amino acids long. CDR3 region: CASSLQGNQPQYF. The DNA for the CDR3 is TGTGCCAGCAGCTTACAGGGAAATCAGCCCCAGTATTTT.

This clonotype is medium-sized within its sample. V is TRBV7-2 and J is TRBJ2-3; TRBD2 aligns across 8 bases. This CDR3 spans 14 amino acids. From germline, CDR1 is SGHTA and CDR2 FQGNSA. V lost 5 bases to trimming and J lost 7 bases; unmatched junction nucleotides: 8. This CDR3 reads CASSTEREIHTQYF. For the CDR3, the DNA is TGTGCCAGCAGCACAGAGCGGGAGATTCATACGCAGTATTTT. Complete variable domain (other parts from reference TRBV7-2 and TRBJ2-3): GAGVSQSPSNKVTEKGKDVELRCDPISGHTALYWYRQSLGQGLEFLIYFQGNSAPDKSGLPSDRFSAERTGGSVSTLTIQRTQQEDSAVYLCASSTEREIHTQYFGPGTRLTVL.

For this clonotype: One end of the junction varies from germline; a read error may be responsible. This chain links TRBV9 with TRBJ2-5, with D perhaps matching TRBD2 (6 bases). The CDR3 has 14 amino acids. The germline CDR1 and CDR2 sequences are SGDLS and YYNGEE. The CDR3 loop is CVSSVDGSTKTQCF. The CDR3 DNA sequence: TGTGTCAGCAGCGTAGACGGGAGTACAAAGACCCAGTGCTTC.

The genes are TRBV7-6 and TRBJ2-7; no firm D call. The ends were cut back, 2 bases at V and 5 bases at J, with 7 bases in the middle. The CDR3 contains 12 residues. Per germline, CDR1 SGHVS and CDR2 FNYEAQ. The CDR3 region has the DNA TGTGCCAGCAGCTTATTCGGAGACGAGCAGTACTTC. The encoded protein is CASSLFGDEQYF.

Comments on this clonotype: This could be a read error, since a much larger clone is one nucleotide away. It is likely a read error, because the conserved phenylalanine at the end of the CDR3 is missing. The chain has TRBV29-1 and TRBJ2-5; weak D call: TRBD1 (5 bases). Trimming cost V 7 bases and J 2 bases, with 11 bases left between them. The V gene's germline CDR1 is SQVTM and CDR2 ANQGSEA. This CDR3 is built from 12 residues. Written as DNA, the CDR3 is TGCAGCGCCAGGGCGGAGCAAGAGACCCAGTACTCC. It translates to CSARAEQETQYS.

CDR3 sequence: CASSLGGQGSREAFF. The CDR3 region has the DNA TGCGCCAGCAGCTTGGGGGGACAGGGGTCCCGTGAAGCTTTCTTT. The V and J genes are TRBV5-1 and TRBJ1-1, with TRBD1 matching 10 bases. V lost 0 bases and J lost 7; bases outside the gene matches: 6. The CDR3 totals 15 residues. Germline CDR1 reads SGHRS; CDR2 reads YFSETQ.

In regard to this clonotype: One junction end does not reproduce the germline sequence, and a read error may be involved. J is TRBJ2-1 and V is TRBV11-3; a weak D match, TRBD2 (5 bases). Per germline, CDR1 SGHNT and CDR2 YENEEA. The CDR3 sequence is 12 residues long. In DNA form, the CDR3 reads TGCGCCAGCGGCTTTGTCTACAATGAGCAGTTCTTC. This sequence encodes CASGFVYNEQFF.

Many counts were recorded for this clonotype. The CDR3 DNA follows: TGTGCCAGCACCTGGGACAGGGGGGCCTACAATGAGCAGTTCTTC. Its protein product is CASTWDRGAYNEQFF. The chain is built from TRBV28 and TRBJ2-1, with TRBD1 matching 11 bases. Germline V CDR1 and CDR2: MDHEN, SYDVKM. The J segment lost 2 bases and the V segment lost 7 bases, leaving 4 bases of the junction unmatched. The CDR3 consists of 15 residues.

This clonotype was detected ten times or more. CDR3 bases: TGCGCCAGCAGCCAGCCAGCGCGGGACATTTACAATGAGCAGTTCTTC. Translating gives CASSQPARDIYNEQFF. V gene TRBV4-1 combines with J gene TRBJ2-1, with D perhaps matching TRBD1 or TRBD2 (6 bases each). V was shortened by 3 bases and J by 4 bases, with 16 bases between the two germline ends. Looked up from germline, CDR1 is MGHRA and CDR2 is YSYEKL. The CDR3 runs 16 residues.